These T cell receptor beta chains were read from a single sample in a study of beta chain features in type 1 diabetes. Sequencing was performed with immunoSEQ multiplex PCR; in TCRdb, only in-frame clones are kept and a portion is missing. Of 250,000 to 350,000 clones in the sample, around an eighth were seen once. Input material: naive CD4+ T cells from blood. The receptors shown here come from a man under 40 with type 1 diabetes. Both conserved end residues are part of each CDR3. The D gene is left open where the match is weak. Only some rows state a clone size, as once, few, many or a class for expanded clones.

clone_size: few
d_call: .
j_call: TRBJ1-5
v_call: TRBV2
cdr3_aa: CASGTDSNQPQHF
cdr3_nt: TGTGCCAGCGGAACAGATAGCAATCAGCCCCAGCATTTT

clone_size: .
d_call: .
j_call: TRBJ1-1
v_call: TRBV7-3
cdr3_aa: CASSLDPGKNTEAFF
cdr3_nt: TGTGCCAGCAGCTTAGACCCAGGGAAGAACACTGAAGCTTTCTTT

clone_size: .
d_call: TRBD1
j_call: TRBJ1-2
v_call: TRBV7-3
cdr3_aa: CASSISGQGGDGYTF
cdr3_nt: TGTGCCAGCAGCATATCGGGACAGGGAGGGGATGGCTACACCTTC

clone_size: few
d_call: .
j_call: TRBJ1-1
v_call: TRBV27
cdr3_aa: CASSWSGDTEAFF
cdr3_nt: TGTGCCAGCAGTTGGTCAGGTGACACTGAAGCTTTCTTT

clone_size: few
d_call: TRBD2
j_call: TRBJ2-1
v_call: TRBV5-1
cdr3_aa: CASSLGLAGSYNEQFF
cdr3_nt: TGCGCCAGCAGCTTAGGACTAGCGGGTTCCTACAATGAGCAGTTCTTC

clone_size: .
d_call: TRBD2
j_call: TRBJ2-7
v_call: TRBV7-9
cdr3_aa: CASSLFGAGSYEQYF
cdr3_nt: TGTGCCAGCAGCTTATTCGGAGCGGGGAGCTACGAGCAGTACTTC

clone_size: .
d_call: TRBD1
j_call: TRBJ1-1
v_call: TRBV18
cdr3_aa: CASSRDRMNTEAFF
cdr3_nt: TGTGCCAGCTCGCGGGACAGGATGAACACTGAAGCTTTCTTT

clone_size: few
d_call: TRBD2
j_call: TRBJ2-5
v_call: TRBV9
cdr3_aa: CASSAGTTTQYF
cdr3_nt: TGTGCCAGCAGCGCCGGGACTACGACCCAGTACTTC

clone_size: .
d_call: TRBD1
j_call: TRBJ1-1
v_call: TRBV2
cdr3_aa: CASSLTGTGNTEAFF
cdr3_nt: TGTGCCAGCAGTCTTACCGGGACAGGGAATACTGAAGCTTTCTTT

clone_size: few
d_call: TRBD2
j_call: TRBJ2-1
v_call: TRBV27
cdr3_aa: CASSLFGLAGGPIRPEQFF
cdr3_nt: TGTGCCAGCAGTTTGTTTGGCCTAGCGGGAGGGCCAATCAGGCCTGAGCAGTTCTTC

clone_size: few
d_call: .
j_call: TRBJ2-3
v_call: TRBV7-2
cdr3_aa: CASSYFTDTQYF
cdr3_nt: TGTGCCAGCAGCTACTTCACAGATACGCAGTATTTT

clone_size: .
d_call: TRBD1
j_call: TRBJ1-1
v_call: TRBV7-9
cdr3_aa: CASQKTGTSNTEAFF
cdr3_nt: TGTGCCAGCCAAAAGACAGGGACCTCGAACACTGAAGCTTTCTTT

clone_size: .
d_call: TRBD1
j_call: TRBJ2-1
v_call: TRBV18
cdr3_aa: CASSPPGTDYNEQFF
cdr3_nt: TGTGCCAGCTCACCACCCGGGACAGATTACAATGAGCAGTTCTTC

clone_size: few
d_call: .
j_call: TRBJ2-7
v_call: TRBV18
cdr3_aa: CASSPSPSTIRGDEQYF
cdr3_nt: TGTGCCAGCTCACCAAGCCCTTCGACCATTCGGGGAGACGAGCAGTACTTC

clone_size: .
d_call: TRBD2
j_call: TRBJ2-3
v_call: TRBV5-1
cdr3_aa: CASSTTRGGRAADTQYF
cdr3_nt: TGCGCCAGCAGTACAACACGAGGCGGGAGGGCCGCAGATACGCAGTATTTT

clone_size: .
d_call: TRBD1
j_call: TRBJ2-7
v_call: TRBV28
cdr3_aa: CASWTGTGGEQYF
cdr3_nt: TGTGCCAGCTGGACCGGGACAGGGGGCGAGCAGTACTTC

clone_size: .
d_call: .
j_call: TRBJ2-7
v_call: TRBV5-4
cdr3_aa: CASSRGSYEQYF
cdr3_nt: TGTGCCAGCAGCAGGGGCTCCTACGAGCAGTACTTC

clone_size: few
d_call: .
j_call: TRBJ2-3
v_call: TRBV28
cdr3_aa: CAGSKGGSGVDTQYF
cdr3_nt: TGTGCCGGATCGAAGGGGGGGTCGGGGGTCGATACGCAGTATTTT

clone_size: few
d_call: .
j_call: TRBJ2-1
v_call: TRBV7-3
cdr3_aa: CASSLRSEGEQFF
cdr3_nt: TGTGCCAGCAGCTTAAGAAGCGAAGGTGAGCAGTTCTTC

clone_size: few
d_call: TRBD1
j_call: TRBJ2-7
v_call: TRBV10-3
cdr3_aa: CAISRDRQDEQYF
cdr3_nt: TGTGCCATCAGCCGGGACAGGCAGGATGAGCAGTACTTC

clone_size: .
d_call: .
j_call: TRBJ1-2
v_call: TRBV6-4
cdr3_aa: CASSETGWSYGYTF
cdr3_nt: TGTGCCAGCAGTGAAACAGGATGGAGCTATGGCTACACCTTC

clone_size: few
d_call: TRBD1
j_call: TRBJ2-1
v_call: TRBV28
cdr3_aa: CASSPFGQGARNEQFF
cdr3_nt: TGTGCCAGCAGTCCCTTTGGACAGGGGGCGCGCAATGAGCAGTTCTTC

clone_size: .
d_call: TRBD2
j_call: TRBJ2-1
v_call: TRBV27
cdr3_aa: CASSSMSGSSYNEQFF
cdr3_nt: TGTGCCAGCAGCTCGATGAGCGGGAGCTCCTACAATGAGCAGTTCTTC

clone_size: .
d_call: .
j_call: TRBJ2-1
v_call: TRBV5-1
cdr3_aa: CASSLAGETYNEQFF
cdr3_nt: TGCGCCAGCAGCTTGGCGGGAGAGACGTACAATGAGCAGTTCTTC

clone_size: .
d_call: .
j_call: TRBJ2-2
v_call: TRBV5-1
cdr3_aa: CASSFETPMNTGELFF
cdr3_nt: TGCGCCAGCAGCTTCGAAACTCCGATGAACACCGGGGAGCTGTTTTTT

clone_size: few
d_call: TRBD2
j_call: TRBJ2-7
v_call: TRBV15
cdr3_aa: CATSRALAVYEQYF
cdr3_nt: TGTGCCACCAGCAGAGCACTAGCGGTATACGAGCAGTACTTC

clone_size: few
d_call: TRBD1
j_call: TRBJ2-3
v_call: TRBV4-2
cdr3_aa: CASSPTSGQDGSDTQYF
cdr3_nt: TGTGCCAGCAGCCCCACTTCAGGACAGGATGGCTCAGATACGCAGTATTTT

clone_size: few
d_call: TRBD2
j_call: TRBJ2-1
v_call: TRBV4-3
cdr3_aa: CASSLGTRAGEQFF
cdr3_nt: TGCGCCAGCAGCCTTGGGACTAGGGCTGGTGAGCAGTTCTTC

clone_size: .
d_call: .
j_call: TRBJ2-4
v_call: TRBV27
cdr3_aa: CASAAAKGYIQYF
cdr3_nt: TGTGCCAGCGCGGCCGCAAAAGGTTACATTCAGTACTTC

clone_size: many
d_call: TRBD2
j_call: TRBJ2-5
v_call: TRBV4-2
cdr3_aa: CASSRGTSGTQETQYF
cdr3_nt: TGTGCCAGCAGCCGCGGGACTAGCGGGACACAAGAGACCCAGTACTTC

clone_size: .
d_call: .
j_call: TRBJ2-1
v_call: TRBV20-1
cdr3_aa: CSARSIEQFF
cdr3_nt: TGCAGTGCTAGGAGTATTGAGCAGTTCTTC

clone_size: few
d_call: .
j_call: TRBJ1-5
v_call: TRBV29-1
cdr3_aa: CSAGVGPQHF
cdr3_nt: TGCAGCGCAGGCGTTGGGCCCCAGCATTTT

clone_size: .
d_call: .
j_call: TRBJ1-5
v_call: TRBV6-5
cdr3_aa: CASQAQGQPQHF
cdr3_nt: TGTGCCAGCCAGGCCCAGGGGCAGCCCCAGCATTTT

clone_size: .
d_call: TRBD1
j_call: TRBJ2-3
v_call: TRBV6-5
cdr3_aa: CASSYGTGKTDTQYF
cdr3_nt: TGTGCCAGCAGTTACGGGACAGGGAAAACAGATACGCAGTATTTT

clone_size: few
d_call: TRBD2
j_call: TRBJ2-1
v_call: TRBV9
cdr3_aa: CASSVREGRSYNEQFF
cdr3_nt: TGTGCCAGCAGCGTAAGGGAGGGGAGGTCCTACAATGAGCAGTTCTTC

clone_size: .
d_call: .
j_call: TRBJ2-3
v_call: TRBV27
cdr3_aa: CASRGTSTDTQYF
cdr3_nt: TGTGCCAGCAGGGGGACATCCACAGATACGCAGTATTTT

clone_size: .
d_call: TRBD2
j_call: TRBJ2-7
v_call: TRBV7-9
cdr3_aa: CASKESGSTYEQYF
cdr3_nt: TGTGCCAGTAAAGAGAGCGGGAGTACCTACGAGCAGTACTTC

clone_size: few
d_call: TRBD1
j_call: TRBJ2-7
v_call: TRBV7-2
cdr3_aa: CASSQLGQDLYEQYF
cdr3_nt: TGTGCCAGCAGCCAACTGGGACAGGACCTCTACGAGCAGTACTTC

clone_size: .
d_call: TRBD2
j_call: TRBJ2-3
v_call: TRBV2
cdr3_aa: CASSEWGGRAADTQYF
cdr3_nt: TGTGCCAGCAGTGAATGGGGCGGGAGGGCCGCAGATACGCAGTATTTT

clone_size: few
d_call: .
j_call: TRBJ2-5
v_call: TRBV29-1
cdr3_aa: CSVITRQETQYF
cdr3_nt: TGCAGCGTTATCACGCGACAAGAGACCCAGTACTTC

clone_size: few
d_call: .
j_call: TRBJ2-3
v_call: TRBV5-4
cdr3_aa: CASSKTRDTQYF
cdr3_nt: TGTGCCAGCAGCAAAACTAGAGATACGCAGTATTTT

clone_size: .
d_call: TRBD1
j_call: TRBJ2-7
v_call: TRBV7-9
cdr3_aa: CASSLEGGIYEQYF
cdr3_nt: TGTGCCAGCAGCTTAGAAGGGGGCATCTACGAGCAGTACTTC

clone_size: few
d_call: TRBD1
j_call: TRBJ2-3
v_call: TRBV5-1
cdr3_aa: CASSVTGGTQYF
cdr3_nt: TGCGCCAGCAGCGTGACAGGGGGTACGCAGTATTTT

clone_size: .
d_call: TRBD1
j_call: TRBJ2-3
v_call: TRBV27
cdr3_aa: CASRNLPGQFSTDTQYF
cdr3_nt: TGTGCCAGCAGGAATTTACCGGGACAGTTTAGCACAGATACGCAGTATTTT

clone_size: .
d_call: .
j_call: TRBJ2-1
v_call: TRBV19
cdr3_aa: CASRDPLEGYEQFF
cdr3_nt: TGTGCCAGTAGGGACCCGCTAGAGGGCTATGAGCAGTTCTTC

clone_size: .
d_call: .
j_call: TRBJ2-5
v_call: TRBV18
cdr3_aa: CASSLEETQYF
cdr3_nt: TGTGCCAGCTCATTAGAAGAGACCCAGTACTTC

clone_size: few
d_call: TRBD1
j_call: TRBJ2-5
v_call: TRBV30
cdr3_aa: CAWSGQGAGKETQYF
cdr3_nt: TGTGCCTGGAGTGGACAGGGGGCTGGAAAGGAGACCCAGTACTTC

clone_size: .
d_call: TRBD1
j_call: TRBJ2-1
v_call: TRBV5-1
cdr3_aa: CASTAVGQGMNEQFF
cdr3_nt: TGCGCCAGCACGGCAGTGGGACAGGGGATGAATGAGCAGTTCTTC

clone_size: few
d_call: .
j_call: TRBJ2-4
v_call: TRBV28
cdr3_aa: CASSLSLAKNIQYF
cdr3_nt: TGTGCCAGCAGTTTATCTCTAGCCAAAAACATTCAGTACTTC

clone_size: few
d_call: .
j_call: TRBJ2-7
v_call: TRBV30
cdr3_aa: CAWSVGGVGFEQYF
cdr3_nt: TGTGCCTGGAGTGTAGGCGGAGTTGGTTTCGAGCAGTACTTC

clone_size: .
d_call: .
j_call: TRBJ2-7
v_call: TRBV7-9
cdr3_aa: CASSLTGGGSDEQYF
cdr3_nt: TGTGCCAGCAGCTTAACGGGTGGCGGATCGGACGAGCAGTACTTC

clone_size: .
d_call: .
j_call: TRBJ2-1
v_call: TRBV29-1
cdr3_aa: CSVEPWDKYNEQFF
cdr3_nt: TGCAGCGTTGAGCCATGGGACAAGTACAATGAGCAGTTCTTC

clone_size: few
d_call: .
j_call: TRBJ2-7
v_call: TRBV19
cdr3_aa: CASSFSFSSVGSYEQYF
cdr3_nt: TGTGCCAGTAGTTTCTCCTTTTCTAGCGTGGGCTCCTACGAGCAGTACTTC

clone_size: few
d_call: .
j_call: TRBJ2-5
v_call: TRBV5-1
cdr3_aa: CASSLDGETQYF
cdr3_nt: TGCGCCAGCAGCCTGGACGGGGAGACCCAGTACTTC

clone_size: .
d_call: TRBD1
j_call: TRBJ2-7
v_call: TRBV5-6
cdr3_aa: CASSLNGQGGDYEQYF
cdr3_nt: TGTGCCAGCAGCTTGAATGGACAGGGAGGAGACTACGAGCAGTACTTC

clone_size: .
d_call: TRBD1
j_call: TRBJ1-4
v_call: TRBV30
cdr3_aa: CAWRSRGGIQGRGGPNEKLFF
cdr3_nt: TGTGCCTGGAGAAGTCGGGGAGGTATACAGGGGCGAGGGGGACCTAATGAAAAACTGTTTTTT

clone_size: .
d_call: TRBD2
j_call: TRBJ2-1
v_call: TRBV6-1
cdr3_aa: CASGNSGSSYNEQFF
cdr3_nt: TGTGCCAGCGGTAATAGCGGGAGTTCCTACAATGAGCAGTTCTTC

clone_size: few
d_call: .
j_call: TRBJ2-3
v_call: TRBV13
cdr3_aa: CASSWTADTQYF
cdr3_nt: TGTGCCAGCAGCTGGACTGCGGATACGCAGTATTTT

clone_size: few
d_call: TRBD1
j_call: TRBJ2-1
v_call: TRBV2
cdr3_aa: CASSLPGQVNNEQFF
cdr3_nt: TGTGCCAGCAGTCTCCCGGGACAGGTCAACAATGAGCAGTTCTTC